The 24 T cell receptor beta chains below were found in one sample sequenced in a study of blood T cell repertoires in COVID-19 (dated by TCRdb to 2018 to 2020). Preparation of the library involved the immunoSEQ multiplex PCR assay. TCRdb's version of the immuneACCESS table is confined to in-frame rearrangements and falls short of the full clone set. An unresolved V gene accounts for under half of the shortfall where checked; the remainder is of unknown origin. The sample table shows some 64,000 clones, and around 82% are seen once. The top ten clones comprise about 15% of the sample. Material: peripheral blood. The receptors come from a man in his sixties with COVID-19, enrolled during active disease.

The chain recombines TRBV9 with TRBJ2-1; 7 nucleotides agree with TRBD2. V shed 4 bases and J 2 bases; nucleotides not matched to a gene: 9. CDR3 size: 16 residues. CDR1 is SGDLS and CDR2 is YYNGEE in the germline V gene. The CDR3 DNA is TGTGCCAGCAGCTTTAAACTAGCGCGGACCTACAATGAGCAGTTCTTC. Translation: CASSFKLARTYNEQFF.

This clone was seen a few times. J is TRBJ1-5 and V is TRBV2; no clear D. Germline values: CDR1 SNHLY, CDR2 FYNNEI. V shed 4 bases and J shed 3 bases, with 10 bases lying between them. The CDR3 is made up of 14 amino acids. The CDR3 DNA follows: TGTGCCAGCAGTGTGGCAGGTCTCAATCAGCCCCAGCATTTT. The encoded protein is CASSVAGLNQPQHF. Combining the CDR3 with reference TRBV2 and TRBJ1-5 gives the whole variable domain EPEVTQTPSHQVTQMGQEVILRCVPISNHLYFYWYRQILGQKVEFLVSFYNNEISEKSEIFDDQFSVERPDGSNFTLKIRSTKLEDSAMYFCASSVAGLNQPQHFGDGTRLSIL.

This clone is medium-sized. This chain joins TRBV10-2 and TRBJ1-3; D is unresolved. CDR3 length: 14 residues. The V end lost 9 bases, the J end lost 3 bases, and 15 bases lay between the germline ends. Germline values: CDR1 WSHSY, CDR2 SAAADI. The CDR3 sequence is CASREGGLGNTIYF. The CDR3 DNA is TGCGCCAGTCGGGAGGGCGGCCTTGGAAACACCATATATTTT.

The chain joins TRBV29-1 to TRBJ2-5; maybe TRBD2 (5 bases). From germline, CDR1 is SQVTM and CDR2 ANQGSEA. The CDR3 loop spans 11 amino acids. With 6 bases removed from V and 5 bases from J, the gap between germline ends came to 10 bases. CDR3 coding DNA: TGCAGCGTGGTCCGCGGGGAGACCCAGTACTTC. It codes for CSVVRGETQYF. The variable domain in full, with the rest retrieved from reference TRBV29-1 and TRBJ2-5, is SAVISQKPSRDICQRGTSLTIQCQVDSQVTMMFWYRQQPGQSLTLIATANQGSEATYESGFVIDKFPISRPNLTFSTLTVSNMSPEDSSIYLCSVVRGETQYFGPGTRLLVL.

V and J are TRBV6-4 and TRBJ1-5; weak D call: TRBD1 (5 bases). Trimming took 5 bases from V and 5 from J, leaving 10 bases between them. CDR3 length: 13 residues. CDR1 is MRHNA, CDR2 SNTAGT, per germline. CDR3 in DNA: TGTGCCAGCAGTCGACAGATAGATCAGCCCCAGCATTTT. It encodes CASSRQIDQPQHF.

The chain couples TRBV11-2 to TRBJ1-1; 9 positions match TRBD1. Trimming cost V 1 base and J 6 bases; bases outside gene matches: 6. The CDR3 sequence is 15 residues long. CDR1 is SGHAT, CDR2 FQNNGV, per germline. The CDR3 nucleotides read TGTGCCAGCAGCTTAGCGGGGACAGGGTCTTCTGAAGCTTTCTTT. Its translation is CASSLAGTGSSEAFF.

The J gene is TRBJ2-3, the V gene TRBV6-1; weak D call: TRBD2 (5 bases). The CDR3 runs 16 residues. V lost 4 bases, J lost 2 bases, and 16 bases lay in between. Germline assignment: CDR1 MNHNS and CDR2 SASEGT. CDR3 sequence: CASSVRRPEFTDTQYF. For the CDR3, the DNA is TGTGCCAGCAGTGTAAGGAGGCCAGAATTCACAGATACGCAGTATTTT.

The chain couples TRBV5-1 to TRBJ1-4; 7 bases line up with TRBD1. The germline CDR1 and CDR2 sequences are SGHRS and YFSETQ. The CDR3 is made up of 15 amino acids. With 4 bases clipped from V and 4 bases from J, the junction kept 7 bases outside the gene matches. The DNA for the CDR3 is TGCGCCAGCAGCCCTACGGGACAGCTTAATGAAAAACTGTTTTTT. Encoded protein: CASSPTGQLNEKLFF.

This chain connects TRBV11-2 to TRBJ2-3; 10 bases agree with TRBD2. Germline loops: CDR1 SGHAT, CDR2 FQNNGV. CDR3 size: 17 residues. With 0 bases clipped from V and 7 bases from J, the junction kept 10 bases outside the gene matches. The CDR3 is CASSLDFGLAVQNTQYF. The CDR3 DNA sequence: TGTGCCAGCAGCTTAGATTTCGGACTAGCGGTTCAAAATACGCAGTATTTT.

The J gene is TRBJ1-6, the V gene TRBV18, with 8 positions matching TRBD1. Germline V CDR1 and CDR2: KGHSH, LQKENI. CDR3 size: 16 residues. The ends lost 0 bases at V and 13 bases at J; junction bases unmatched: 11. In DNA, the CDR3 is TGTGCCAGCTCACCACCCACAGGGGGGGAAATTCGGCCCCTCCACTTT. Amino acid sequence: CASSPPTGGEIRPLHF.

Only one count was recorded for this clone. J is TRBJ2-1 and V is TRBV5-1, with 14 positions matching TRBD2. Trimming removed 3 bases from V and 6 bases from J; junction bases left unmatched: 5. The CDR3 is made up of 16 amino acids. Germline values: CDR1 SGHRS, CDR2 YFSETQ. CDR3 sequence: CASSSPGLAGVNEQFF. In nucleotides, the CDR3 is TGCGCCAGCAGCTCCCCGGGACTAGCGGGGGTCAATGAGCAGTTCTTC.

The rearrangement uses TRBV10-3 and TRBJ2-1; 8 nucleotides align to TRBD2. CDR3 size: 15 residues. Germline-derived CDR1 and CDR2 are ENHRY and SYGVKD. V dropped 3 bases and J dropped 5; count of bases not matched to a gene: 6. The CDR3 reads CAISETGLGDNEQFF. The CDR3 DNA is TGTGCCATCAGTGAAACGGGACTAGGGGACAATGAGCAGTTCTTC.

J is TRBJ2-7 and V is TRBV10-1; 7 nucleotides line up with TRBD1. Germline trimming cut 0 bases from V and 5 bases from J; bases unmatched to any gene: 4. This CDR3 region has 14 residues. Per germline, CDR1 WNHNN and CDR2 SYGVQD (reference sequence). CDR3 DNA: TGCGCCAGCAGTGAGTCAGGCAGGGGGAACGAGCAGTACTTC. This codes for CASSESGRGNEQYF.

The genes are TRBV2 and TRBJ2-1, with TRBD2 matching 7 bases. CDR1 and CDR2 from the germline V gene are SNHLY and FYNNEI. V gave up 2 bases and J gave up 7 bases; unmatched junction bases: 2. The CDR3 covers 13 residues. This CDR3 reads CASSERGVNEQFF. The CDR3 bases are TGTGCCAGCAGTGAACGGGGGGTGAATGAGCAGTTCTTC.

The chain uses TRBV6-6 and TRBJ2-1; D uncertain. Germline-derived CDR1 and CDR2 are MNHNY and SVGAGI (reference sequence). V lost 6 bases, J lost 13 bases, and 16 bases lay in between. CDR3 length: 12 amino acids. Written as DNA, the CDR3 is TGTGCCAGCAGCCGCAGCACGACTGTACAGTTCTTC. This gives the protein CASSRSTTVQFF.

V and J are TRBV6-5 and TRBJ1-3; D is unresolved. V shed 5 bases and J shed 4 bases, with 12 bases lying between them. This CDR3 comprises 14 residues. Germline values: CDR1 MNHEY, CDR2 SVGAGI. The CDR3 DNA is TGTGCCAGCAGTCCGGGTTATTCGGGAAACACCATATATTTT. It is translated as CASSPGYSGNTIYF.

The chain joins TRBV5-1 to TRBJ2-1, with 7 bases matching TRBD1. The length of the CDR3 is 14 residues. The V gene end was trimmed by 7 bases and the J gene end by 2 bases; junction bases not matched to a gene: 6. CDR1 and CDR2 from the germline V gene are SGHRS and YFSETQ. The CDR3 here is CASAGGQTYNEQFF. As DNA, the CDR3 is TGCGCCAGCGCAGGGGGACAGACCTACAATGAGCAGTTCTTC.

V usage is TRBV27 and J usage is TRBJ1-1; no clear D gene. This CDR3 is built from 14 residues. Germline assignment: CDR1 MNHEY and CDR2 SMNVEV (reference sequence). Trimming left V 0 bases short and J 3 bases short, with 8 bases between. The CDR3 reads CASSLSRTYTEAFF. DNA of the CDR3: TGTGCCAGCAGTTTATCGCGAACGTACACTGAAGCTTTCTTT.

The V gene is TRBV12-3 or TRBV12-4, the J gene TRBJ1-6; tentative D call: TRBD1 (6 bases). This CDR3 is built from 13 residues. Trimming pared 2 bases from V and 9 bases from J, leaving 8 bases between. CDR3: CASSLQGSSPLHF. The CDR3 DNA follows: TGTGCCAGCAGTTTACAGGGGAGTTCACCCCTCCACTTT.

V gene TRBV10-1 combines with J gene TRBJ2-2; tentative D call: TRBD1 (6 bases). Germline V lookup: CDR1 WNHNN, CDR2 SYGVQD (reference sequence). The CDR3 is 12 residues long. The germline V and J ends were trimmed by 5 bases and 8 bases, with 9 bases remaining between them. The CDR3 coding sequence is TGCGCCAGCAGTCCAGGGGCGGGGGAGCTGTTTTTT. Translated, it gives CASSPGAGELFF.

The chain recombines TRBV25-1 with TRBJ1-5; D call uncertain. The CDR3 has 14 residues. Germline lookup yields CDR1 MGHDK and CDR2 SYGVNS. V lost 3 bases and J lost 4, with 10 bases in between. CDR3 nucleotides: TGTGCCAGCAGTGAGTTGAGGGTTAATCAGCCCCAGCATTTT. It specifies CASSELRVNQPQHF.

The chain recombines TRBV5-1 with TRBJ1-2, with a tentative D call TRBD1 (5 bases). Germline loops: CDR1 SGHRS, CDR2 YFSETQ. V dropped 5 bases and J dropped 4 bases, with 15 bases sitting between them. The CDR3 is made up of 14 amino acids. This CDR3 reads CASRDTQGSYGYTF. In DNA form, the CDR3 reads TGCGCCAGCAGAGACACTCAGGGTTCCTATGGCTACACCTTC.

The V and J genes are TRBV6-5 and TRBJ2-3; 7 bases line up with TRBD1. Per the germline V gene, CDR1 is MNHEY and CDR2 is SVGAGI. This CDR3 is 12 amino acids long. Trimming at V came to 8 bases and at J to 6 bases, leaving 5 bases not matched to a gene. The CDR3 here is CASGDRGDTQYF. In DNA, the CDR3 is TGTGCCAGCGGGGACAGAGGGGATACGCAGTATTTT.

The chain recombines TRBV7-9 with TRBJ2-1, with TRBD2 matching 8 bases. CDR3 length: 16 residues. Looked up from germline, CDR1 is SEHNR and CDR2 is FQNEAQ (reference sequence). V was pared by 4 bases and J by 6 bases, with 11 bases of the junction left unmatched. Written as DNA, the CDR3 is TGTGCCAGCAGCTCCAGGAGGGGACTAGAAAGCAATGAGCAGTTCTTC. Translation: CASSSRRGLESNEQFF.